The entry below describes one TCR beta chain. Its matching antigen is unknown. Generated by immunoSEQ multiplex PCR, the TCRdb table keeps only in-frame clones and is missing some. The data contain about 410,000 clones, around 93% of them singletons. This record comes from a study of Ad26.COV2.S vaccination and SARS-CoV-2 variants. As for the study in general: Ad26.COV2.S shots went into the muscle once or twice, 56 days apart. Broader study findings: Breadth of non-spike TCRs did not differ between vaccinees and placebo recipients. Post-vaccination spike-specific CD8+ and CD4+ T cell responses reportedly had substantial breadth.

Treatment of the sample: some 20 received Ad26.COV2.S at low or high dose, single or two shots; 5 received placebo; per-sample allocation not given. Following the first vaccine or placebo injection, samples were taken on day 63. Based in Boston, the donor was an adult of 18-55 years. The germline CDR1 and CDR2 sequences are KGHSH and LQKENI. This CDR3 has 16 amino acids. V was cut by 3 bases and J by 0 bases, with 12 bases left in between. The receptor was derived from a person between 18 and 65 years old who received the Ad26.COV2.S COVID-19 vaccine or a placebo. The rearrangement uses TRBV18 and TRBJ1-3; D might be TRBD1 (6 bases). The input for sequencing was peripheral blood, taken in a trial of Ad26.COV2.S vaccine versus placebo. DNA for the CDR3: TGTGCCAGCTCACCGGGACAAATCGACTCTGGAAACACCATATATTTT. It codes for CASSPGQIDSGNTIYF.